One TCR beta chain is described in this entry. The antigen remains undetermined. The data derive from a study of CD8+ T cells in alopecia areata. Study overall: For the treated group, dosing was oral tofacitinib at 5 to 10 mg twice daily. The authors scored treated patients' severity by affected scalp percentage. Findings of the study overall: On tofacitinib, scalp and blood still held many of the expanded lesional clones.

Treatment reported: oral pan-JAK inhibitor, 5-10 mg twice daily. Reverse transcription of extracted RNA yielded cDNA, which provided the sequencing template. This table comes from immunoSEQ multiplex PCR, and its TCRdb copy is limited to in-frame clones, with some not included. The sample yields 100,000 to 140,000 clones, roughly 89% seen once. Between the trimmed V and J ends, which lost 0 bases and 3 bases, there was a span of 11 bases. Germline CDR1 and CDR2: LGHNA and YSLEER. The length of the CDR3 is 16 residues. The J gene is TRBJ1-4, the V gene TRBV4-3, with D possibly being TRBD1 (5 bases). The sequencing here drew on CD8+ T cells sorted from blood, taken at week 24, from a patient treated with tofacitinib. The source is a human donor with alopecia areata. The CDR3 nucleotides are TGCGCCAGCAGCCAAGATCGTGGGACCTCTAATGAAAAACTGTTTTTT. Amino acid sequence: CASSQDRGTSNEKLFF.